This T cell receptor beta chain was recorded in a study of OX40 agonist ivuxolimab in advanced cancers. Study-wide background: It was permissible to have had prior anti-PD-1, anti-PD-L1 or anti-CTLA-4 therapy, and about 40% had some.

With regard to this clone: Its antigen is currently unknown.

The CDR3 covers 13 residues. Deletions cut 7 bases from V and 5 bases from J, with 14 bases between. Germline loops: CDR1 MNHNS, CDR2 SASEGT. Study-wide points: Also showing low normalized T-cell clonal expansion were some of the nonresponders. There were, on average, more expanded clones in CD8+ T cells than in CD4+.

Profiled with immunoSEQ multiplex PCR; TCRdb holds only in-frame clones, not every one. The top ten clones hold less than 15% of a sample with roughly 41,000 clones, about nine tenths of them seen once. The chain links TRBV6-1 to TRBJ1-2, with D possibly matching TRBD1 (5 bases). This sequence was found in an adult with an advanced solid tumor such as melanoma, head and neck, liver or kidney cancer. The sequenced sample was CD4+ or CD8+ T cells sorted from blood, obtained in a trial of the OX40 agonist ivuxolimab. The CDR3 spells CASKGEGAYGYTF. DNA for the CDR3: TGTGCCAGCAAGGGAGAAGGGGCGTATGGCTACACCTTC.